The rows below give T cell receptor beta chains drawn from one sample of a study of early T cells in non-severe SARS-CoV-2 infection. In TCRdb, the 5' RACE reads were re-called with MiXCR into one record per CDR3 protein. In the table there are about 52,000 distinct CDR3 sequences, 11% of which are singletons. Sequencing was done on a sample of whole blood. These receptors were obtained from an adult who was a healthcare worker with PCR-confirmed SARS-CoV-2 infection or an uninfected control (not recorded which). CDR3s include the opening cysteine and the closing phenylalanine or tryptophan. D genes are given only for firm matches. For some rows the clone size is stated as once, few or many, or as a class when expanded; others skip it.

v_gene	abundance	j_gene	d_gene	CDR3aa	CDR3nt
TRBV7-9	many	TRBJ2-7	TRBD1	CASEGQGAYEQYF	TGTGCCAGCGAGGGACAGGGGGCCTACGAGCAGTACTTC
TRBV10-3	NA	TRBJ2-7	NA	CAIRRQGVPYEQYF	TGTGCCATCAGAAGACAAGGTGTGCCCTACGAGCAGTACTTC
TRBV12-3/TRBV12-4	NA	TRBJ2-1	TRBD1	CASSLALGGRGNEQFF	TGTGCCAGCAGTTTAGCGTTAGGGGGCAGGGGGAATGAGCAGTTCTTC
TRBV5-6	NA	TRBJ1-4	TRBD1	CASSFWGQGDEKLFF	TGTGCCAGCAGCTTTTGGGGACAGGGGGATGAAAAACTGTTTTTT
TRBV24-1	few	TRBJ2-3	NA	CATSDLGMSSTDTQYF	TGTGCCACCAGTGATTTGGGCATGAGTAGCACAGATACGCAGTATTTT
TRBV7-9	few	TRBJ2-1	NA	CASSLRTDSYNEQFF	TGTGCCAGCAGCTTAAGAACGGATTCCTACAATGAGCAGTTCTTC
TRBV2	NA	TRBJ2-1	NA	CASSEKSEQFF	TGTGCCAGCAGTGAAAAGAGTGAGCAGTTCTTC
TRBV27	many	TRBJ1-5	NA	CASRPSYSNQPQHF	TGTGCCAGCAGACCATCGTACTCCAATCAGCCCCAGCATTTT
TRBV7-7	NA	TRBJ2-7	NA	CASSPSLDHSYEQYF	TGTGCTAGCAGTCCCTCATTGGACCATTCCTACGAGCAGTACTTC
TRBV11-2	many	TRBJ2-3	TRBD1	CASSPKGATTFTELAQYF	TGTGCCAGCAGCCCAAAGGGGGCCACCACATTCACGGAGCTTGCGCAGTATTTT
TRBV12-3/TRBV12-4	NA	TRBJ1-5	NA	CASSFWGSNQPQHF	TGTGCCAGCAGTTTCTGGGGGAGCAATCAGCCCCAGCATTTT
TRBV6-2/TRBV6-3	many	TRBJ1-2	NA	CASSTQDGSRHRGYTF	TGTGCCAGCAGTACCCAGGACGGCTCGAGGCATAGGGGCTACACCTTC
TRBV7-7	few	TRBJ1-1	TRBD1	CASSPGGLSEAFF	TGTGCTAGCAGCCCAGGGGGCTTATCTGAAGCTTTCTTT
TRBV28	few	TRBJ1-5	NA	CASSRRGSGNQPQHF	TGTGCCAGCAGTCGCAGGGGCTCGGGCAATCAGCCCCAGCATTTT
TRBV18	many	TRBJ1-1	NA	CASSLGGEAEAFF	TGTGCCAGCTCACTAGGAGGGGAGGCTGAAGCTTTCTTT
TRBV6-2/TRBV6-3	many	TRBJ2-1	TRBD2	CASSHSGASYNEQFF	TGTGCCAGCAGTCATAGCGGGGCATCCTACAATGAGCAGTTCTTC
TRBV6-2/TRBV6-3	NA	TRBJ1-5	TRBD1	CASSYPRQGANQPQHF	TGTGCCAGCAGTTACCCTCGACAGGGGGCAAATCAGCCCCAGCATTTT
TRBV3-1	many	TRBJ1-2	NA	CASSQVTSYFNYGYTF	TGTGCCAGCAGCCAAGTCACCAGCTATTTTAACTATGGCTACACCTTC
TRBV9	NA	TRBJ1-4	TRBD1	CASSVGTGAVNEKLFF	TGTGCCAGCAGCGTGGGGACAGGGGCTGTTAATGAAAAACTGTTTTTT
TRBV7-9	NA	TRBJ1-1	TRBD1	CASSRQGVEAFF	TGTGCCAGCAGCCGGCAGGGGGTGGAAGCTTTCTTT
TRBV5-4	many	TRBJ2-7	TRBD2	CASSRGLAGGYEQYF	TGTGCCAGCAGCCGGGGACTAGCGGGGGGTTACGAGCAGTACTTC
TRBV6-5	many	TRBJ1-2	NA	CASSYSKHRAPFSYTF	TGTGCCAGCAGTTACTCTAAGCACAGGGCCCCCTTCAGCTACACCTTC
TRBV11-2	NA	TRBJ1-2	NA	CASSQRRDNYGYTF	TGTGCCAGCAGCCAGCGGCGGGACAACTATGGCTACACCTTC
TRBV3-1	NA	TRBJ2-3	TRBD2	CASGRGGSTDRQYF	TGTGCCAGCGGTCGGGGGGGTAGCACAGATAGGCAGTATTTT
TRBV7-2	many	TRBJ2-5	NA	CASSLSGRRETQYF	TGTGCCAGCAGCTTATCCGGCAGGAGAGAGACCCAGTACTTC
TRBV6-6	NA	TRBJ2-2	NA	CASSYSSSQNTGELFF	TGTGCCAGCAGTTACTCGAGTAGCCAGAACACCGGGGAGCTGTTTTTT
TRBV7-2	many	TRBJ2-3	TRBD2	CASSLTGTSADTQYF	TGTGCCAGCAGCTTAACCGGGACTAGCGCAGATACGCAGTATTTT
TRBV12-3/TRBV12-4	NA	TRBJ2-3	NA	CASRPGGEGDTQYF	TGTGCCAGCAGGCCTGGGGGAGAGGGTGATACGCAGTATTTT
TRBV7-9	many	TRBJ2-1	TRBD2	CASSETRSGGRGNEQFF	TGTGCCAGCAGCGAAACCCGAAGCGGGGGCCGGGGCAATGAGCAGTTCTTC
TRBV7-9	many	TRBJ2-5	NA	CASSISRTQETQYF	TGTGCCAGCAGCATTAGTAGGACGCAAGAGACCCAGTACTTC
TRBV7-9	NA	TRBJ1-2	NA	CASSLGGFPYGYTF	TGTGCCAGCAGCTTAGGGGGCTTCCCCTATGGCTACACCTTC
TRBV18	NA	TRBJ2-7	TRBD1	CASSPGTGDHEQYF	TGTGCCAGCTCACCAGGGACAGGGGACCACGAGCAGTACTTC
TRBV5-5	NA	TRBJ2-1	TRBD2	CASSLGGGSYNEQFF	TGTGCCAGCAGCTTGGGCGGGGGGAGCTACAATGAGCAGTTCTTC
TRBV5-1	many	TRBJ1-2	NA	CASSLGSHGYTF	TGCGCCAGCAGCTTGGGGAGCCATGGCTACACCTTC
TRBV12-3/TRBV12-4	NA	TRBJ1-2	NA	CATLPLADGYTF	TGTGCCACCTTACCCCTGGCGGATGGCTACACCTTC
TRBV6-6	few	TRBJ2-7	NA	CASSYSRGSLYEQYF	TGTGCCAGCAGTTACAGCAGGGGCAGCCTCTACGAGCAGTACTTC
TRBV6-1	many	TRBJ2-1	NA	CASSEFLAGTNNEQFF	TGTGCCAGCAGTGAATTCCTCGCCGGGACAAACAATGAGCAGTTCTTC
TRBV28	NA	TRBJ1-5	NA	CATRGLINQPQHF	TGTGCCACCAGGGGTCTAATCAATCAGCCCCAGCATTTT
TRBV5-5	many	TRBJ2-7	NA	CASSLAERLHEQYF	TGTGCCAGCAGCTTGGCCGAAAGGTTGCACGAGCAGTACTTC